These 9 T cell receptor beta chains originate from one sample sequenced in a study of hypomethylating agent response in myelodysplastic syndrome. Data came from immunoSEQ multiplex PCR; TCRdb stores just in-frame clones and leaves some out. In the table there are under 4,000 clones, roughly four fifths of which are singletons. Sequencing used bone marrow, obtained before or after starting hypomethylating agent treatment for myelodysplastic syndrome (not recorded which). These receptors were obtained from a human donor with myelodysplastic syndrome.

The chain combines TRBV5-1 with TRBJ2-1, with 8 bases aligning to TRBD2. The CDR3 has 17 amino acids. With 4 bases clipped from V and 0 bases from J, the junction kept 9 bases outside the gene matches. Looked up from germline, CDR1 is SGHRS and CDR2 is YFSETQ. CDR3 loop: CASSPTEAGDSYNEQFF. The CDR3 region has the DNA TGCGCCAGCAGCCCGACAGAAGCGGGGGACTCCTACAATGAGCAGTTCTTC.

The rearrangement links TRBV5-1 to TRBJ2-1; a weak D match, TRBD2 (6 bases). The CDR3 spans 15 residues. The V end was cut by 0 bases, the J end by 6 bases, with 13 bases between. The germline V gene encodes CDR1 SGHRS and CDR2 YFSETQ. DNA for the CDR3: TGCGCCAGCAGCTTGGGGGGCGTGGGGGGCAATGAGCAGTTCTTC. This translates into CASSLGGVGGNEQFF.

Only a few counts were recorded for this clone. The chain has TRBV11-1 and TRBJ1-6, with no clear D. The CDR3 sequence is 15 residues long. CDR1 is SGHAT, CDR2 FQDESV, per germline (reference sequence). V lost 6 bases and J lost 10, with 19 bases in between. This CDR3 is CASSPEYGIGSPLHF. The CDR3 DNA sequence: TGTGCCAGCAGTCCGGAGTACGGAATTGGATCACCCCTCCACTTT.

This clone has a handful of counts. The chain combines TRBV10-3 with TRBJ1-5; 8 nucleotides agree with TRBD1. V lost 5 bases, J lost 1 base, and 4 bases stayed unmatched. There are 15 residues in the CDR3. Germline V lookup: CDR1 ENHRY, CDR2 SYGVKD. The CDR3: CAISRQGSSNQPQHF. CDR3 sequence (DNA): TGTGCCATCAGTCGACAGGGGAGCAGCAATCAGCCCCAGCATTTT.

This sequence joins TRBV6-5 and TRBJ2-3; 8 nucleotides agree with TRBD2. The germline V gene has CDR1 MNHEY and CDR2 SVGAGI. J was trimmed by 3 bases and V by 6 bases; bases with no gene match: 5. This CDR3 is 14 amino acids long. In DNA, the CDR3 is TGTGCCAGCAGACAGAAGCGGGAGACAGATACGCAGTATTTT. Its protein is CASRQKRETDTQYF.

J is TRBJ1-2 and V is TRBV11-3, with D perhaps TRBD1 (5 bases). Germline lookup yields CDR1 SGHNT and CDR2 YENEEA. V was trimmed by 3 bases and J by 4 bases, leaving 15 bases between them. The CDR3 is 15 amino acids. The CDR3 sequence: CASSLDTTGAYGYTF. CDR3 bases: TGTGCCAGCAGCTTGGACACGACTGGTGCCTATGGCTACACCTTC. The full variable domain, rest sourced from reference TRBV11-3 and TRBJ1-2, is EAGVVQSPRYKIIEKKQPVAFWCNPISGHNTLYWYLQNLGQGPELLIRYENEEAVDDSQLPKDRFSAERLKGVDSTLKIQPAELGDSAVYLCASSLDTTGAYGYTFGSGTRLTVV.

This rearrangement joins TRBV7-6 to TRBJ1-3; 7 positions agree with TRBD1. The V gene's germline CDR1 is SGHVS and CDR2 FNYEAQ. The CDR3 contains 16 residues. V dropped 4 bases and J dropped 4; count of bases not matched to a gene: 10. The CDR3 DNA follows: TGTGCCAGCAGCTCATCGACAGGGCTATTGGGAAACACCATATATTTT. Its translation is CASSSSTGLLGNTIYF.

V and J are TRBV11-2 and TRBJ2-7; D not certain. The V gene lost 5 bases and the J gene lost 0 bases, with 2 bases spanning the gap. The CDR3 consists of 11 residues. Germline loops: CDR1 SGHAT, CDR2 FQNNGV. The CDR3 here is CASSASYEQYF. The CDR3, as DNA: TGTGCCAGCAGCGCCTCCTACGAGCAGTACTTC.

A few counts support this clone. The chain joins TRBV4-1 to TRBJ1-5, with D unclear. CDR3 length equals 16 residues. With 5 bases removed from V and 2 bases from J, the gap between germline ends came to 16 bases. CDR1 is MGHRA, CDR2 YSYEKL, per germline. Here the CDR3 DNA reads TGCGCCAGCAGCGATCAACGTCTCGGAGGCAATCAGCCCCAGCATTTT. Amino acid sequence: CASSDQRLGGNQPQHF.